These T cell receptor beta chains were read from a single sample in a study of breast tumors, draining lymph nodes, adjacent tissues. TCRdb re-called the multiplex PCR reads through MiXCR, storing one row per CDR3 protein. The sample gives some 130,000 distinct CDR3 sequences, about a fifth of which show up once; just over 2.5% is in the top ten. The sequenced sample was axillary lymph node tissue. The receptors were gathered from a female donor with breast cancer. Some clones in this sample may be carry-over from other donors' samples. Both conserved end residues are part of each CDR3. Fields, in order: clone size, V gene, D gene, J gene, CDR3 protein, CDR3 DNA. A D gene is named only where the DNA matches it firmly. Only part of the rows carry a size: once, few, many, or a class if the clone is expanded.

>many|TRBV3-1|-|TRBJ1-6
CASSQDGNSPLHF
TGTGCCAGCAGCCAAGACGGTAATTCACCCCTCCACTTT
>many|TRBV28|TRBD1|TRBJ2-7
CASTTGGYEQYF
TGTGCCAGCACCACAGGGGGCTACGAGCAGTACTTC
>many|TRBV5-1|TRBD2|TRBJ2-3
CASSPGTSGPEYF
TGCGCCAGCAGCCCCGGGACTAGCGGCCCGGAGTATTTT
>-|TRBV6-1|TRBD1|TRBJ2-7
CASSGTGGFYEQYF
TGTGCCAGCAGTGGGACAGGGGGGTTCTACGAGCAGTACTTC
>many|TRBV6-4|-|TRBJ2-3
CASPDRTFTDTQYF
TGTGCCAGTCCCGACAGGACCTTCACAGATACGCAGTATTTT
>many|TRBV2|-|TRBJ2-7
CASSERGSPSHEQYF
TGTGCCAGCAGTGAACGAGGGAGTCCCTCCCACGAGCAGTACTTC
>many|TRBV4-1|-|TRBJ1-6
CASSLDSYNSPLHF
TGCGCCAGCAGCCTCGACTCCTATAATTCACCCCTCCACTTT
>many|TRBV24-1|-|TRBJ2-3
CATSDPSQGGTDTQYF
TGTGCCACCAGTGACCCTAGCCAGGGTGGCACAGATACGCAGTATTTT
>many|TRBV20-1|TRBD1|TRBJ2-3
CSARPGGQGAPSRTQYF
TGCAGTGCTAGACCCGGGGGACAGGGGGCACCCTCAAGGACGCAGTATTTT
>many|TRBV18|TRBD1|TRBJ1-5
CASADRGPSQPQHF
TGTGCCAGCGCCGACAGGGGGCCTAGTCAGCCCCAGCATTTT
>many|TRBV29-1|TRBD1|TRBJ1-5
CSAVQGGDSNQPQHF
TGCAGCGCAGTACAGGGGGGCGATAGCAATCAGCCCCAGCATTTT